A single sample gave rise to the 30 T cell receptor beta chains below, sequenced in a study of Ad26.COV2.S vaccination and SARS-CoV-2 variants. As to treatment: some 20 received Ad26.COV2.S at low or high dose, single or two shots; about 5 received placebo; per-sample allocation not given. Repertoires come from day 63 after the first vaccine or placebo injection. Profiled with immunoSEQ multiplex PCR; TCRdb holds only in-frame clones, not every one. Found here are 300,000 to 500,000 clones, more than 85% of them singletons; the top ten hold approximately 3.7%. The sample was peripheral blood, taken in a trial of Ad26.COV2.S vaccine versus placebo. The source is a person aged 18-65 years who received the Ad26.COV2.S COVID-19 vaccine or a placebo.

V is TRBV5-4 and J is TRBJ2-5; 8 bases align to TRBD2. With 4 bases clipped from V and 1 base from J, the junction kept 9 bases outside the gene matches. CDR3 length: 16 amino acids. Germline-derived CDR1 and CDR2 are SGHNT and YYREEE (reference sequence). The CDR3 DNA reads as TGTGCCAGCAGCGTCGGGTTTGCGGGGGGCCAAGAGACCCAGTACTTC. It specifies CASSVGFAGGQETQYF.

CDR3 sequence (DNA): TGTGCCAGCAGTTTTCGGGGTGCGAGGACTGAAGCTTTCTTT. Amino acids: CASSFRGARTEAFF. The rearrangement joins TRBV27 to TRBJ1-1; D is unclear. Deletions cut 3 bases from V and 5 bases from J, with 13 bases between. CDR1 is MNHEY, CDR2 SMNVEV, per germline (reference sequence). This CDR3 is 14 amino acids long.

V and J are TRBV5-8 and TRBJ1-5; D gene ambiguous. The germline V and J ends were trimmed by 5 bases and 2 bases, with 14 bases remaining between them. The germline CDR1 and CDR2 sequences are SGHTS and YDEGEE. The CDR3 is 15 residues long. The CDR3 nucleotides are TGTGCCAGCAGGGGTGTGCGGGCTCGCAATCAGCCCCAGCATTTT. Translation gives CASRGVRARNQPQHF.

This chain links TRBV5-1 with TRBJ1-1; D gene unclear. Germline loops: CDR1 SGHRS, CDR2 YFSETQ. The CDR3 consists of 13 residues. V was trimmed by 5 bases and J by 0 bases, leaving 8 bases between them. CDR3 bases: TGCGCCAGCAGGTGGGGAATGAACACTGAAGCTTTCTTT. Protein product: CASRWGMNTEAFF.

The chain joins TRBV29-1 to TRBJ2-2, with D uncertain. This CDR3 comprises 14 residues. CDR1 and CDR2 from the germline V gene are SQVTM and ANQGSEA. Trimming removed 1 base from V and 3 bases from J, with 9 bases in between. The CDR3 sequence: CSVEGGEYTGELFF. The CDR3 DNA sequence: TGCAGCGTTGAAGGTGGGGAATACACCGGGGAGCTGTTTTTT.

J is TRBJ1-5 and V is TRBV7-2; TRBD1 matches 10 bases. CDR3 length equals 16 residues. V was clipped by 4 bases and J by 2 bases; unmatched bases: 5. The germline V gene encodes CDR1 SGHTA and CDR2 FQGNSA. The CDR3 sequence is CASSWTGGPGNQPQHF. Here the CDR3 DNA reads TGTGCCAGCAGCTGGACAGGGGGGCCCGGCAATCAGCCCCAGCATTTT. The complete variable domain, with remaining parts taken from reference TRBV7-2 and TRBJ1-5, reads GAGVSQSPSNKVTEKGKDVELRCDPISGHTALYWYRQSLGQGLEFLIYFQGNSAPDKSGLPSDRFSAERTGGSVSTLTIQRTQQEDSAVYLCASSWTGGPGNQPQHFGDGTRLSIL.

The rearrangement links TRBV2 to TRBJ1-4, with D unclear. The V end lost 1 base, the J end lost 5 bases, and 11 bases lay between the germline ends. CDR1 and CDR2 (germline): SNHLY, FYNNEI. This CDR3 comprises 15 residues. The CDR3 here is CASSEGGQQNEKLFF. CDR3 nucleotide sequence: TGTGCCAGCAGTGAAGGGGGTCAGCAAAATGAAAAACTGTTTTTT.

Written as DNA, the CDR3 is TGTGCCAGCAGTTGGCTGCTGAACACTGAAGCTTTCTTT. Protein product: CASSWLLNTEAFF. The chain couples TRBV12-3 or TRBV12-4 to TRBJ1-1; D is undetermined. The ends were cut back, 4 bases at V and 0 bases at J, with 6 bases in the middle. The CDR3 has 13 residues.

V usage is TRBV11-2 and J usage is TRBJ2-2, with 10 bases fitting TRBD2. The V segment lost 2 bases and the J segment 1 base; nucleotides outside the gene matches: 10. Germline CDR1 is SGHAT and CDR2 is FQNNGV. CDR3 length: 19 amino acids. Here the CDR3 reads CASSLSRGPSGGNTGELFF. CDR3 coding DNA: TGTGCCAGCAGCTTATCTCGAGGCCCTAGCGGGGGGAACACCGGGGAGCTGTTTTTT.

The chain is built from TRBV30 and TRBJ1-6, with unresolved D. The length of the CDR3 is 16 residues. CDR1 and CDR2 (germline): GTSNPN, SVGIG (reference sequence). V was trimmed by 0 bases and J by 5 bases, leaving 14 bases between them. This chain's CDR3 is CAWSVLSSGNNSPLHF. CDR3 nucleotide sequence: TGTGCCTGGAGTGTACTCTCGTCCGGGAATAATTCACCCCTCCACTTT.

This clone was detected a few times. V gene TRBV3-1 (or the pseudogene TRBV3-2) combines with J gene TRBJ2-7, with D unresolved. Trimming took 2 bases from V and 5 from J, leaving 7 bases between them. This CDR3 region has 12 residues. Germline CDR1 and CDR2: LGHDT and YNNKEL (reference sequence). The CDR3 is CASSQSGNEQYF. Here the CDR3 DNA reads TGTGCCAGCAGCCAATCAGGAAACGAGCAGTACTTC.

This sequence joins TRBV5-8 and TRBJ2-3, with 11 bases that match TRBD2. The V gene end was trimmed by 1 base and the J gene end by 5 bases; junction bases not matched to a gene: 9. The CDR3 consists of 17 residues. Germline V gives CDR1 SGHTS, CDR2 YDEGEE. The CDR3 sequence: CASSLSVSSGGLDTQYF. The CDR3 coding sequence is TGTGCCAGCAGCTTGTCGGTTTCTAGCGGGGGGTTAGATACGCAGTATTTT. Looking up the rest from reference TRBV5-8 and TRBJ2-3 gives the full variable domain: EAGVTQSPTHLIKTRGQQATLRCSPISGHTSVYWYQQALGLGLQFLLWYDEGEERNRGNFPPRFSGRQFPNYSSELNVNALELEDSALYLCASSLSVSSGGLDTQYFGPGTRLTVL.

This clone was seen just once. This chain links TRBV30 with TRBJ2-7; tentative D call: TRBD1 (5 bases). The length of the CDR3 is 14 residues. Trimming took 2 bases from V and 5 from J, leaving 16 bases between them. Germline CDR1 reads GTSNPN; CDR2 reads SVGIG (reference sequence). In nucleotides, the CDR3 is TGTGCCTGGAGTTACACCGCGACCAGGGACGAGCAGTACTTC. Amino acid sequence: CAWSYTATRDEQYF. Filled out from reference TRBV30 and TRBJ2-7, the complete variable domain reads SQTIHQWPATLVQPVGSPLSLECTVEGTSNPNLYWYRQAAGRGLQLLFYSVGIGQISSEVPQNLSASRPQDRQFILSSKKLLLSDSGFYLCAWSYTATRDEQYFGPGTRLTVT.

Notes on this clone: The germline gene is not matched at one end of the junction; a read error may be the cause. The chain recombines TRBV11-2 with TRBJ2-7, with D hard to call. This CDR3 has 14 amino acids. Germline V gene data show CDR1 as SGHAT and CDR2 as FQNNGV. Here the CDR3 DNA reads TGTGCCAGCAGCTTCTACAGTAGCTCCTACGCGCAGTACTTC. The encoded protein is CASSFYSSSYAQYF.

The chain employs TRBV13 and TRBJ1-1; no clear D. Trimming stripped 7 bases from V and 1 base from J, with 10 bases between. CDR1 is PRHDT, CDR2 FYEKMQ, per germline (reference sequence). The CDR3 totals 13 residues. CDR3 amino acids: CASKIGGNTEAFF. Written as DNA, the CDR3 is TGTGCCAGCAAGATTGGCGGGAACACTGAAGCTTTCTTT.

This chain joins TRBV14 and TRBJ2-7; the D is unclear. Germline lookup yields CDR1 SGHDN and CDR2 FVKESK. This CDR3 is built from 14 residues. V shed 4 bases and J shed 9 bases, with 19 bases lying between them. CDR3 in amino acids: CASSRGSRISAQYF. In DNA form, the CDR3 reads TGTGCCAGCAGCCGAGGCAGCCGTATCAGTGCGCAGTACTTC.

The gene calls are TRBV29-1 and TRBJ2-3; D perhaps matches TRBD2 (6 bases). This CDR3 region has 13 residues. The V gene lost 3 bases and the J gene lost 2 bases, with 9 bases spanning the gap. Germline CDR1 and CDR2: SQVTM and ANQGSEA. The CDR3 here is CSVEGGSTDTQYF. CDR3 nucleotide sequence: TGCAGCGTTGAGGGAGGATCCACAGATACGCAGTATTTT.

The rearrangement joins TRBV6-5 to TRBJ2-1; D gene unclear. V gave up 4 bases and J gave up 6 bases, with 10 bases separating them. The CDR3 consists of 13 residues. Per the germline V gene, CDR1 is MNHEY and CDR2 is SVGAGI. This CDR3 reads CASSSLHGNEQFF. Here the CDR3 DNA reads TGTGCCAGCAGTTCTCTCCATGGCAATGAGCAGTTCTTC.

The J gene is TRBJ1-1, the V gene TRBV15, with D perhaps matching TRBD1 (5 bases). CDR3 length equals 17 residues. Between the trimmed V and J ends, which lost 2 bases and 5 bases, there was a span of 21 bases. The germline V gene has CDR1 LNHNV and CDR2 YYDKDF (reference sequence). The CDR3 region has the DNA TGTGCCACCAGCAGACGGGGCTTCCGACCGCGAGAGACTGAAGCTTTCTTT. It specifies CATSRRGFRPRETEAFF.

This clone appeared once. In nucleotides, the CDR3 is TGTGCCAGCAGAAACTACAGGGATCATGGAAACACCATATATTTT. It codes for CASRNYRDHGNTIYF. The chain is built from TRBV6-5 and TRBJ1-3; D is possibly TRBD1 (6 bases). Trimming cost V 6 bases and J 3 bases, with 15 bases left between them. This CDR3 region has 15 residues. The V gene's germline CDR1 is MNHEY and CDR2 SVGAGI.

The chain joins TRBV3-1 (or the pseudogene TRBV3-2) to TRBJ1-6; tentative D call: TRBD1 (5 bases). The CDR3 consists of 14 residues. V was shortened by 2 bases and J by 7 bases, with 9 bases between the two germline ends. Germline CDR1 and CDR2: LGHDT and YNNKEL (reference sequence). CDR3 sequence (DNA): TGTGCCAGCAGCCAAAAGACAGCCAATTCACCCCTCCACTTT. Its translation is CASSQKTANSPLHF.

The gene calls are TRBV11-2 and TRBJ2-3, with D uncertain. V was cut by 1 base and J by 1 base, with 6 bases left in between. Germline CDR1 reads SGHAT; CDR2 reads FQNNGV. CDR3 length: 14 amino acids. CDR3: CASSLGARTDTQYF. CDR3 coding DNA: TGTGCCAGCAGCTTAGGGGCACGCACAGATACGCAGTATTTT.

The J gene is TRBJ1-2, the V gene TRBV7-9, with 7 bases identical to TRBD1. The CDR3 length is 13 residues. Germline V lookup: CDR1 SEHNR, CDR2 FQNEAQ (reference sequence). Losses at the gene ends were 5 bases for V and 8 bases for J; bases not matched to a gene: 8. The CDR3 here is CASSPNQGDGYTF. As DNA, the CDR3 is TGTGCCAGCAGCCCCAATCAGGGGGACGGCTACACCTTC.

The rearrangement uses TRBV12-5 and TRBJ2-5; D remains unclear. Looked up from germline, CDR1 is LGHNT and CDR2 is FRNRAP. The CDR3 spans 13 residues. V was shortened by 1 base and J by 2 bases, with 5 bases between the two germline ends. The CDR3 DNA sequence: TGTGCTAGTGGTTTGGGCCCTCAAGAGACCCAGTACTTC. Residues: CASGLGPQETQYF.

This clone was seen at least ten times. The V gene is TRBV27, the J gene TRBJ1-6; D is uncertain. The germline gives CDR1 MNHEY, CDR2 SMNVEV (reference sequence). V lost 4 bases, J lost 9 bases, and 10 bases lay in between. This CDR3 spans 13 amino acids. The CDR3 DNA reads as TGTGCCAGCAGTTGGCGGGAAGTTTCACCCCTCCACTTT. Translated: CASSWREVSPLHF.

The chain is built from TRBV9 and TRBJ2-2; D gene ambiguous. The V end lost 3 bases, the J end lost 3 bases, and 9 bases lay between the germline ends. Per the germline V gene, CDR1 is SGDLS and CDR2 is YYNGEE. CDR3 length equals 14 residues. The DNA of the CDR3 is TGTGCCAGCAGCGCCACTCCGGACACCGGGGAGCTGTTTTTT. Translation gives CASSATPDTGELFF.

V is TRBV7-2 and J is TRBJ1-1; D call uncertain. This CDR3 contains 14 residues. V was clipped by 3 bases and J by 2 bases, with 10 bases between them. CDR1 and CDR2 (germline): SGHTA, FQGNSA. The DNA of the CDR3 is TGTGCCAGCAGCTTCAGCCTAAGAAACACTGAAGCTTTCTTT. Its protein is CASSFSLRNTEAFF.

This chain connects TRBV19 to TRBJ1-2; D possibly corresponds to TRBD1 (5 bases). Trimming cost V 6 bases and J 3 bases, with 11 bases left between them. Germline V gene sequence: CDR1 LNHDA, CDR2 SQIVND (reference sequence). The CDR3 runs to 13 residues. Here the CDR3 DNA reads TGTGCCAGTAGCGGGGACGGTGACTATGGCTACACCTTC. It encodes CASSGDGDYGYTF.

This chain joins TRBV9 and TRBJ1-2, with a weak D call TRBD1 (5 bases). The CDR3 covers 18 residues. Germline-derived CDR1 and CDR2 are SGDLS and YYNGEE. Trimming stripped 3 bases from V and 5 bases from J, with 26 bases between. The CDR3 loop reads CASSALRSRDRGRYGYTF. The CDR3 DNA reads TGTGCCAGCAGCGCGCTGAGGTCCCGGGACCGAGGTAGATATGGCTACACCTTC. Full variable domain (remainder filled in from reference TRBV9 and TRBJ1-2): DSGVTQTPKHLITATGQRVTLRCSPRSGDLSVYWYQQSLDQGLQFLIQYYNGEERAKGNILERFSAQQFPDLHSELNLSSLELGDSALYFCASSALRSRDRGRYGYTFGSGTRLTVV.

This clone has a handful of counts. The CDR3 DNA reads as TGCAGTGCTAGTCGCCTTATCCAAGAGACCCAGTACTTC. It translates to CSASRLIQETQYF. This chain links TRBV20-1 with TRBJ2-5; D not certain. Germline CDR1 and CDR2: DFQATT and SNEGSKA (reference sequence). There are 13 residues in the CDR3. The V and J ends lost 3 bases and 1 base respectively, with 9 bases between them.